Listed below are T cell receptor beta chains from one sample, sequenced in a study of CD4 T cells in relation to SARS-CoV-2 and coronaviruses. Libraries were prepared by immunoSEQ multiplex PCR; TCRdb keeps only in-frame clonotypes and omits some of them. The table has approximately 59,000 clones, 80% to 90% seen once. Sequencing input: memory CD4+ T cells from PBMCs. The receptors stem from a human donor in good health. Each CDR3 is given with its conserved first and last residue. A D gene is named only where the DNA matches it firmly. The listing skips clone size in some rows; elsewhere it reads once, few, many or a size class.

NA,TRBV5-1,TRBJ2-3,NA,TGCGCCAGCAGCTTGACTAGGGGTAGCACAGATACGCAGTATTTT,CASSLTRGSTDTQYF
NA,TRBV11-2,TRBJ2-7,TRBD2,TGTGCCAGCAGCTTAGACACTAGCGGCTACGAGCAGTACTTC,CASSLDTSGYEQYF
NA,TRBV9,TRBJ1-5,TRBD1,TGTGCCAGCAGCCGAACAGGGGACTCCCAGCCCCAGCATTTT,CASSRTGDSQPQHF
NA,TRBV5-4,TRBJ1-1,NA,TGTGCCAGCAGCTTGGAGGGTCAGAAGAACACTGAAGCTTTCTTT,CASSLEGQKNTEAFF
NA,TRBV5-1,TRBJ2-7,TRBD1,TGCGCCAGCTACCCAACGCCGGGACAGGGCTACGAGCAGTACTTC,CASYPTPGQGYEQYF
once,TRBV28,TRBJ1-2,NA,TGTGCCAGCAGACTGGGGGGGACGCTTAACTATGGCTACACCTTC,CASRLGGTLNYGYTF
NA,TRBV10-3,TRBJ2-5,TRBD2,TGTGCCATCAGTGCAACTAGCGGGAGTGGGACCCAGTACTTC,CAISATSGSGTQYF
once,TRBV7-8,TRBJ2-4,NA,TGTGCCACCTCAGAACCCCTAGCCAAAAACATTCAGTACTTC,CATSEPLAKNIQYF
once,TRBV21-1,TRBJ1-6,NA,TGTGCCAGCAGACAGGAGGCGGGTTCACCCCTCCACTTT,CASRQEAGSPLHF
NA,TRBV5-4,TRBJ2-1,NA,TGTGCCAGCAGCTCACGACGGACCCTTGGCGCCTACAATGAGCAGTTCTTC,CASSSRRTLGAYNEQFF
NA,TRBV15,TRBJ2-3,NA,TGTGCCACCAGCACGAGCACAGATACGCAGTATTTT,CATSTSTDTQYF
NA,TRBV5-1,TRBJ1-4,TRBD1,TGCGCCAGCAGCGGCGGACAGGGGGGAAGTGAAAAACTGTTTTTT,CASSGGQGGSEKLFF
NA,TRBV10-2,TRBJ2-1,NA,TGCGCCAGCAAGAGACAGTCTGTTTCTGAGCAGTTCTTC,CASKRQSVSEQFF
few,TRBV12-5,TRBJ2-7,TRBD1,TGTGCTAGTGGTTTGGTACACCGGGACAGGGGACTGAACGAGCAGTACTTC,CASGLVHRDRGLNEQYF
NA,TRBV6-5,TRBJ1-2,NA,TGTGCCAGCAGTAAGAATCGGGGATCTAACTATGGCTACACCTTC,CASSKNRGSNYGYTF
few,TRBV28,TRBJ1-4,TRBD1,TGTGCCTCCGGGACAGGAGGGACGAAACTGTTTTTT,CASGTGGTKLFF
NA,TRBV10-3,TRBJ1-6,NA,TGTGCCATCAGGAACAGGGACGGTAGTTCACCCCTCCACTTT,CAIRNRDGSSPLHF
NA,TRBV18,TRBJ1-4,NA,TGTGCCAGCTCGCCACAGAGAACTAATGAAAAACTGTTTTTT,CASSPQRTNEKLFF
NA,TRBV6-5,TRBJ2-3,TRBD2,TGTGCCAGCAGAATCCTAGCGGGATCAGATACGCAGTATTTT,CASRILAGSDTQYF
NA,TRBV7-2,TRBJ1-2,NA,TGTGCCAGCAGCTTACATCACCTTAGGGAAGGCTACACCTTC,CASSLHHLREGYTF
NA,TRBV28,TRBJ1-5,NA,TGTGCCAGCAGTTCCATTTGGCCCCAGCATTTT,CASSSIWPQHF
NA,TRBV2,TRBJ1-2,TRBD1,TGTGCCAGCAGGAGTACAGGGGCGCGGGTCTATGGCTACACCTTC,CASRSTGARVYGYTF
NA,TRBV29-1,TRBJ2-2,TRBD2,TGCAGCGTCCCGAGCGGGGGGGCAGGCCTAACCGGGGAGCTGTTTTTT,CSVPSGGAGLTGELFF
NA,TRBV21-1,TRBJ2-1,NA,TGTGCCAGTCCGGGACTAGCGGGAGTCAAGAATGAGCAGTTCTTC,CASPGLAGVKNEQFF
once,TRBV6-6,TRBJ1-2,NA,TGTGCCAGCCGTAGGACCGCTGACTCAGGGTATGGCTACACCTTC,CASRRTADSGYGYTF
NA,TRBV6-5,TRBJ2-7,NA,TGTGCCAGCAGTTTCCGGGATGGACGGTACGAGCAGTACTTC,CASSFRDGRYEQYF
NA,TRBV28,TRBJ1-6,NA,TGTGCCAGCAGTCCCGGGACCCGGTTAAATTCACCCCTCCACTTT,CASSPGTRLNSPLHF
few,TRBV7-9,TRBJ1-2,NA,TGTGCCAGCAGCTTAGGCGCGGGGGCGGGTGGCTACACCTTC,CASSLGAGAGGYTF
NA,TRBV5-1,TRBJ1-6,TRBD1,TGCGCCAGCAGCGCTAGGACAGGGAATAATTCACCCCTCCACTTT,CASSARTGNNSPLHF
NA,TRBV28,TRBJ2-7,NA,TGTGCCAGCAGGAGGGGTTGGGTTACCTACGAGCAGTACTTC,CASRRGWVTYEQYF
NA,TRBV19,TRBJ1-2,TRBD1,TGTGCCAGTAGTCCTACAGGGGGCGGCTATGGCTACACCTTC,CASSPTGGGYGYTF
NA,TRBV2,TRBJ2-7,NA,TGTGCCAGCAGTGAAATTCTAGCCGCCGAGCAGTACTTC,CASSEILAAEQYF
NA,TRBV7-2,TRBJ2-7,TRBD1,TGTGCCAGCAGCCCGGGACAGGGGGCCTCCTACGAGCAGTACTTC,CASSPGQGASYEQYF
NA,TRBV7-6,TRBJ1-5,NA,TGTGCCAGCAGCTTAGAACAGGGTTTCAATCAGCCCCAGCATTTT,CASSLEQGFNQPQHF
NA,TRBV12-5,TRBJ1-6,NA,TGTGCTAGTGGTTTTGGGTCGGGACAAGGCAATTCACCCCTCCACTTT,CASGFGSGQGNSPLHF
NA,TRBV9,TRBJ1-3,NA,TGTGCCAGCAGCGTCCTGTCGAGGGGGACTGGAAACACCATATATTTT,CASSVLSRGTGNTIYF
NA,TRBV27,TRBJ2-7,NA,TGTGCCAGCAGTTCGGACAGCACCTACGAGCAGTACTTC,CASSSDSTYEQYF
NA,TRBV3-1/TRBV3-2,TRBJ1-1,NA,TGTGCCAGCAGCCAAGCCACAGGGTACACTGAAGCTTTCTTT,CASSQATGYTEAFF
NA,TRBV14,TRBJ2-7,TRBD1,TGTGCCAGCAGCCCCGGGACAGGTCATTTTACCTACGAGCAGTACTTC,CASSPGTGHFTYEQYF
NA,TRBV2,TRBJ2-7,TRBD2,TGTGCCAGCAGTGACCGAACTAGCGGGAGTGTCGAGCAGTACTTC,CASSDRTSGSVEQYF
once,TRBV6-6,TRBJ1-2,NA,TGTGCCAGCAGTTTATTGGGGGGGGGTGGCTACACCTTC,CASSLLGGGGYTF
once,TRBV28,TRBJ2-1,TRBD2,TGTGCCAGCAGTATTAGCGGGAGGGCGAAGAATGAGCAGTTCTTC,CASSISGRAKNEQFF
NA,TRBV19,TRBJ1-3,NA,TGTGCCAGTAGTCTGAGCGGACTCGGCTCTGGAAACACCATATATTTT,CASSLSGLGSGNTIYF
NA,TRBV12-3/TRBV12-4,TRBJ2-7,NA,TGTGCCAGCAGCAACAACTACGAGCAGTACTTC,CASSNNYEQYF
NA,TRBV5-1,TRBJ2-1,TRBD2,TGCGCCAGCAGCTTTGGAGGCGGACTAGCGCTCAATGAGCAGTTCTTC,CASSFGGGLALNEQFF
NA,TRBV28,TRBJ1-6,NA,TGTGCCAGCAGTTTTGGGAGGGGCTCACCCCTCCACTTT,CASSFGRGSPLHF
NA,TRBV6-2/TRBV6-3,TRBJ2-1,TRBD1,TGTGCCAGCAGCCCAGTCAGGGGGCCGGGCTACAATGAGCAGTTCTTC,CASSPVRGPGYNEQFF
NA,TRBV18,TRBJ1-2,TRBD1,TGTGCCAGCTCACCCGCCGGGACAGATAACTATGGCTACACCTTC,CASSPAGTDNYGYTF
NA,TRBV19,TRBJ1-6,NA,TGTGCCAGTAGTATCCGCCAGAGCTCCTATAATTCACCCCTCCACTTT,CASSIRQSSYNSPLHF
NA,TRBV27,TRBJ2-3,NA,TGTGCCAGCAGCTCGTCCGCGGATACGCAGTATTTT,CASSSSADTQYF
NA,TRBV15,TRBJ2-3,NA,TGTGCCACCAGCAGAGACCCGGACAAAGTCTCTCATACGCAGTATTTT,CATSRDPDKVSHTQYF